The 2 T cell receptor beta chains in this list originate from one sample, sequenced in a study of cytomegalovirus exposure and HLA in healthy donors. Primers for the PCR totalled 60 Vbeta and 13 Jbeta. Sequencing used immunoSEQ multiplex PCR; TCRdb keeps in-frame clones, though not all of them. The data contain about 120,000 clones, 77% of them singletons. Sequenced sample: PBMCs. These receptors were taken from a middle-aged man in good health and CMV-seropositive.

The chain employs TRBV30 and TRBJ2-1, with D uncertain. With 4 bases removed from V and 8 bases from J, the gap between germline ends came to 12 bases. The CDR3 consists of 12 residues. Germline loops: CDR1 GTSNPN, CDR2 SVGIG (reference sequence). CDR3: CAWNHPRDEQFF. The CDR3 DNA sequence: TGTGCCTGGAACCATCCCCGGGATGAGCAGTTCTTC.

This chain uses TRBV18 with TRBJ1-2; 7 bases are a match to TRBD1. Unmatched junction bases numbered 2, after V lost 0 bases and J lost 7 bases. Per germline, CDR1 KGHSH and CDR2 LQKENI. This CDR3 is built from 13 residues. CDR3 residues: CASSPPNRGGYTF. CDR3 coding DNA: TGTGCCAGCTCACCACCTAACAGGGGTGGCTACACCTTC.